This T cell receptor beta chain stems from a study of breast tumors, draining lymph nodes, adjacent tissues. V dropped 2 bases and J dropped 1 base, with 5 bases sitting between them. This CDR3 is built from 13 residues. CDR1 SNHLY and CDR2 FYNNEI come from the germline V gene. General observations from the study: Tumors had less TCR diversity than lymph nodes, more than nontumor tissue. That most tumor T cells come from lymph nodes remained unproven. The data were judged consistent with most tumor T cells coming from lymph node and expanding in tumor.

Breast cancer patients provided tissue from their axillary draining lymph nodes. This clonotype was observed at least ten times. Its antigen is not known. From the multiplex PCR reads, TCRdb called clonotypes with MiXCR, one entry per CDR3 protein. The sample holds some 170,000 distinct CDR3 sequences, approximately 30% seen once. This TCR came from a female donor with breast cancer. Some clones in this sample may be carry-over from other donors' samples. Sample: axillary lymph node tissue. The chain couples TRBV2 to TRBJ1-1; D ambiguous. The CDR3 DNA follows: TGTGCCAGCAGTGAACGACGGAACACTGAAGCTTTCTTT. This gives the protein CASSERRNTEAFF.